The following is a T cell receptor beta chain sequence with its context. What it binds is not known. The germline gives CDR1 LNHDA, CDR2 SQIVND (reference sequence). The J segment lost 1 base and the V segment lost 1 base, leaving 0 bases of the junction unmatched. This CDR3 spans 14 amino acids. This record belongs to a study of cytomegalovirus exposure and HLA in healthy donors. About the research overall: As released early, the data held roughly 85 million unique TCRs from HLA-typed donors. Findings and limits, study-wide: In terms of immune exposure information, only CMV serostatus was available. The study labeled fewer than 200 TCR beta chains cytomegalovirus-associated. Relative to equally common others, HLA-associated TCR beta chains showed greater clonal expansion in a later analysis.

13 Jbeta primers and 60 Vbeta primers were used for the PCR. The repertoire was sequenced with immunoSEQ multiplex PCR; TCRdb's copy has only in-frame clones and lacks some. The table has under 110,000 clones, roughly 80% seen once; the top ten hold more than 1.5%. The V gene is TRBV19, the J gene TRBJ1-1; 7 positions agree with TRBD1. The sequencing sample was made of PBMCs. The clonotype was recovered from a man aged 50 to 60 in good health and CMV-seronegative. DNA of the CDR3: TGTGCCAGTAGTATAGGACAGGGGAACACTGAAGCTTTCTTT. Translating it yields CASSIGQGNTEAFF. The full variable domain, with the rest looked up from reference TRBV19 and TRBJ1-1, is DGGITQSPKYLFRKEGQNVTLSCEQNLNHDAMYWYRQDPGQGLRLIYYSQIVNDFQKGDIAEGYSVSREKKESFPLTVTSAQKNPTAFYLCASSIGQGNTEAFFGQGTRLTVV.